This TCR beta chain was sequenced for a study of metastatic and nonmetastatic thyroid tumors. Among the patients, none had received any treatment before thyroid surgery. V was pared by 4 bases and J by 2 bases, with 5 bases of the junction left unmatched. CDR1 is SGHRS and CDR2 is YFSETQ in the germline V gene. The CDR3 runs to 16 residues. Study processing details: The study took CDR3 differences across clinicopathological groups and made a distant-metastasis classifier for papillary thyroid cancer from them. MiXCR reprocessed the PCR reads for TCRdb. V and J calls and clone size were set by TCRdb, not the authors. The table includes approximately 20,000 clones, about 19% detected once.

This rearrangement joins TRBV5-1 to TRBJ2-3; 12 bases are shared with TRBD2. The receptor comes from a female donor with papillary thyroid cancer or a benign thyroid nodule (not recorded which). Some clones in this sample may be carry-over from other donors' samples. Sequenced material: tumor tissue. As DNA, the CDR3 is TGCGCCAGCAGCCAAGGGACTAGCGGGCCCACAGATACGCAGTATTTT. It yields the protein CASSQGTSGPTDTQYF.